Below are 29 T cell receptor beta chains sequenced from a single sample in a study of post-analysis software for immune sequencing data (dated by TCRdb to the mid-2010s). The receptor library was made with PCR. Sequenced using an Illumina HiSeq 2500. Unique molecular identifiers were incorporated into TCR beta cDNA libraries to reduce PCR and sequencing biases. Using fastp at Q25 and MiXCR, TCRdb reprocessed the public reads and kept productive beta chains. Rows are unified per CDR3 protein, each entry keeping the most common DNA and genes. This sample has approximately 360,000 distinct CDR3 sequences in its table, and less than 35% of those were observed once. The ten top clones hold under 15% of the sample. Paper-wide results and their limitations: Four to six TRBV segments, including TRBV5-6, TRBV5-1 and TRBV20-1, were significantly more frequent in patients than controls.

For these receptors, no antigen is known. The material sequenced was blood. All receptors come from a girl aged 5-17 years with multiple sclerosis.

V is TRBV14 and J is TRBJ2-3, with D perhaps TRBD2 (5 bases). The CDR3 consists of 17 residues. Trimming took off 1 base at V and 1 base at J, with 15 bases between the two ends. CDR1 SGHDN and CDR2 FVKESK come from the germline V gene. This CDR3 reads CASSQASRLWGTDTQYF. As DNA, the CDR3 is TGTGCCAGCAGCCAAGCGTCCCGACTATGGGGCACAGATACGCAGTATTTT. Full variable domain (remainder filled in from reference TRBV14 and TRBJ2-3): EAGVTQFPSHSVIEKGQTVTLRCDPISGHDNLYWYRRVMGKEIKFLLHFVKESKQDESGMPNNRFLAERTGGTYSTLKVQPAELEDSGVYFCASSQASRLWGTDTQYFGPGTRLTVL.

This clonotype was found a few times. The rearrangement links TRBV27 to TRBJ1-2, with TRBD1 identical over 7 bases. Germline lookup yields CDR1 MNHEY and CDR2 SMNVEV (reference sequence). The V and J ends lost 5 bases and 4 bases, in that order; junction bases with no gene match: 13. The CDR3 consists of 16 residues. CDR3 bases: TGTGCCAGCAGTCCTCTTGAAGCAGGGGGGGTCTATGGCTACACCTTC. It translates to CASSPLEAGGVYGYTF.

This rearrangement joins TRBV29-1 to TRBJ2-1, with 11 bases matching TRBD1. The DNA end lines up better with TRBJ2-7; the J call may be wrong. Germline-derived CDR1 and CDR2 are SQVTM and ANQGSEA. The CDR3 consists of 13 residues. In DNA form, the CDR3 reads TGCAGCGCCGGACAGGGGGCGCGGCTCGAGCAGTACTTC. Its translation is CSAGQGARLEQYF.

The rearrangement joins TRBV9 to TRBJ2-3; D possibly corresponds to TRBD1 (7 bases). The V and J ends lost 4 bases and 6 bases respectively, with 21 bases between them. The CDR3 is made up of 16 amino acids. The germline gives CDR1 SGDLS, CDR2 YYNGEE. The CDR3 nucleotides read TGTGCCAGCAGCACACGAGACAGGGCTGCGGGGGATACGCAGTATTTT. It codes for CASSTRDRAAGDTQYF. Variable domain in full (rest from reference TRBV9 and TRBJ2-3): DSGVTQTPKHLITATGQRVTLRCSPRSGDLSVYWYQQSLDQGLQFLIQYYNGEERAKGNILERFSAQQFPDLHSELNLSSLELGDSALYFCASSTRDRAAGDTQYFGPGTRLTVL.

This clonotype appeared a few times. The chain couples TRBV29-1 to TRBJ2-5; TRBD2 matches 9 bases. This CDR3 contains 15 residues. Germline-derived CDR1 and CDR2 are SQVTM and ANQGSEA. After removal of 5 bases from V and 2 bases from J, the junction contained 9 bases not matched to a gene. In DNA, the CDR3 is TGCAGCGTTCCCGAAATAGCGGGGGTGCAAGAGACCCAGTACTTC. It yields the protein CSVPEIAGVQETQYF.

A few counts support this clonotype. This chain joins TRBV10-3 and TRBJ2-3, with TRBD1 as a possible D gene (5 bases). Deletions cut 7 bases from V and 2 bases from J, with 13 bases between. This CDR3 region has 14 residues. Germline V gene data show CDR1 as ENHRY and CDR2 as SYGVKD. The CDR3 DNA follows: TGTGCCATCATGGACATTTCACCCACAGATACGCAGTATTTT. Translation: CAIMDISPTDTQYF.

This sequence joins TRBV10-3 and TRBJ1-1; a possible D gene is TRBD1 (5 bases). The CDR3 contains 12 residues. Germline CDR1 ENHRY, CDR2 SYGVKD. V was clipped by 3 bases and J by 7 bases, with 9 bases between them. The CDR3 here is CAISDGGYEAFF. Here the CDR3 DNA reads TGTGCCATCAGTGACGGGGGGTATGAAGCTTTCTTT.

The chain employs TRBV21-1 and TRBJ2-7; TRBD2 is the table's D call and was not checked against the DNA. Judging by the DNA end, TRBJ2-5 fits better; the J call may be wrong. TRBV21-1 is classified as a pseudogene. The CDR3 has 10 residues. The DNA for the CDR3 is TGTGCCAGCAAGGGCAAGACCCAGTACTTC. This codes for CASKGKTQYF.

The chain carries TRBV25-1 and TRBJ1-4; 7 nucleotides match TRBD1. This CDR3 contains 17 residues. Germline V gives CDR1 MGHDK, CDR2 SYGVNS. Losses at the gene ends were 3 bases for V and 7 bases for J; bases not matched to a gene: 14. The CDR3 loop is CASSDIPDREESEKLFF. CDR3 nucleotides: TGTGCCAGCAGTGATATTCCCGACAGGGAAGAGTCTGAAAAACTGTTTTTT.

This clonotype has a handful of counts. The chain is built from TRBV29-1 and TRBJ2-1, with 14 bases matching TRBD2. Per the germline V gene, CDR1 is SQVTM and CDR2 is ANQGSEA. The CDR3 contains 15 residues. V dropped 4 bases and J dropped 2; count of bases not matched to a gene: 1. CDR3 amino acids: CSVGGLAGAYNEQFF. The CDR3 DNA sequence: TGCAGCGTTGGGGGACTAGCGGGGGCCTACAATGAGCAGTTCTTC.

V gene TRBV6-4 combines with J gene TRBJ2-3; unclear D gene. The V end lost 3 bases, the J end lost 2 bases, and 6 bases lay between the germline ends. Germline values: CDR1 MRHNA, CDR2 SNTAGT. The CDR3 runs 13 residues. The CDR3 loop reads CASSDGDTDTQYF. The CDR3 DNA reads as TGTGCCAGCAGTGATGGGGACACAGATACGCAGTATTTT.

The gene calls are TRBV29-1 and TRBJ1-2, with D perhaps matching TRBD1 (5 bases). CDR3 size: 14 residues. Per the germline V gene, CDR1 is SQVTM and CDR2 is ANQGSEA. Trimming removed 3 bases at V and 5 bases at J, with 16 bases between. In DNA form, the CDR3 reads TGCAGCGTTGAGGGGGGGGAGATGAAGTATGGCTACACCTTC. It specifies CSVEGGEMKYGYTF.

This chain joins TRBV13 and TRBJ1-1; TRBD1 might be the D (6 bases). Trimming took off 5 bases at V and 3 bases at J, with 13 bases between the two ends. The CDR3 consists of 14 residues. CDR1 and CDR2 from the germline V gene are PRHDT and FYEKMQ (reference sequence). CDR3 sequence: CASSMGHLDTEAFF. Here the CDR3 DNA reads TGTGCCAGCAGCATGGGACACCTCGACACTGAAGCTTTCTTT.

This clonotype was detected a few times. CDR3 nucleotides: TGTGCCAGCAGCTTAAAAGCCGGCTACACCTTC. Amino acid sequence: CASSLKAGYTF. The V gene is TRBV7-3, the J gene TRBJ1-2; D ambiguous. Germline lookup yields CDR1 SGHTA and CDR2 FQGTGA. The CDR3 has 11 amino acids. V was pared by 1 base and J by 8 bases, with 5 bases between. The variable domain in full, with the rest retrieved from reference TRBV7-3 and TRBJ1-2, is GAGVSQTPSNKVTEKGKYVELRCDPISGHTALYWYRQSLGQGPEFLIYFQGTGAADDSGLPNDRFFAVRPEGSVSTLKIQRTERGDSAVYLCASSLKAGYTFGSGTRLTVV.

The chain joins TRBV7-2 to TRBJ2-1; TRBD2 matches at 9 bases. Losses at the gene ends were 4 bases for V and 1 base for J; bases not matched to a gene: 5. This CDR3 is 16 amino acids long. In germline, CDR1 is SGHTA, CDR2 FQGNSA. CDR3 in amino acids: CASSSVSGGSYNEQFF. Written as DNA, the CDR3 is TGTGCCAGCAGCTCAGTTAGCGGGGGTTCCTACAATGAGCAGTTCTTC.

V and J are TRBV29-1 and TRBJ2-3, with 8 bases matching TRBD2. CDR3 length: 15 residues. Per the germline V gene, CDR1 is SQVTM and CDR2 is ANQGSEA. Trimming at V came to 7 bases and at J to 2 bases, leaving 11 bases not matched to a gene. The CDR3 DNA is TGCAGCGCCGCGGGGGGCGAGGCTTTCACAGATACGCAGTATTTT. Its protein product is CSAAGGEAFTDTQYF.

This clonotype was recorded once. CDR3 loop: CASIAGAGTEAFF. CDR3 nucleotides: TGTGCCAGCATTGCGGGAGCGGGCACTGAAGCTTTCTTT. V usage is TRBV12-3 or TRBV12-4 and J usage is TRBJ1-1; D gene unclear. The CDR3 covers 13 residues. V lost 7 bases to trimming and J lost 4 bases, with 13 bases between them.

This clonotype was counted a few times. The chain links TRBV28 to TRBJ2-5; 8 positions agree with TRBD1. Germline V gene lookup returns CDR1 MDHEN and CDR2 SYDVKM. V dropped 6 bases and J dropped 5; count of bases not matched to a gene: 17. This CDR3 spans 17 amino acids. CDR3: CASSFLGGQGGGETQYF. The CDR3, as DNA: TGTGCCAGCAGCTTCCTAGGAGGACAGGGAGGAGGCGAGACCCAGTACTTC.

V is TRBV9 and J is TRBJ1-5; no firm D call. V was trimmed by 0 bases and J by 0 bases, leaving 4 bases between them. This CDR3 is built from 14 residues. Germline V gene lookup returns CDR1 SGDLS and CDR2 YYNGEE. The CDR3 loop is CASSVGLSNQPQHF. The CDR3 coding sequence is TGTGCCAGCAGCGTAGGGCTTAGCAATCAGCCCCAGCATTTT.

The V and J genes are TRBV9 and TRBJ2-3; D possibly uses TRBD1 or TRBD2 (5 bases each). This CDR3 comprises 20 residues. The germline CDR1 and CDR2 sequences are SGDLS and YYNGEE. V gave up 4 bases and J gave up 12 bases, with 39 bases separating them. The CDR3 protein is CASSPESSRDRRGSHPAQYF. In DNA, the CDR3 is TGTGCCAGCAGCCCCGAATCCTCCCGGGACCGAAGAGGCTCCCACCCGGCCCAGTATTTT.

The sample holds a few counts of this clonotype. The chain links TRBV11-2 to TRBJ2-4, with D uncertain. V lost 0 bases, J lost 13 bases, and 13 bases lay in between. The CDR3 is made up of 13 amino acids. Germline V gene sequence: CDR1 SGHAT, CDR2 FQNNGV. The CDR3 nucleotides read TGTGCCAGCAGCTTAGAGGCTCCCGAAGAGCAGTACTTC. As protein: CASSLEAPEEQYF.

The sample holds a few counts of this clonotype. This chain joins TRBV12-3 or TRBV12-4 and TRBJ1-2; maybe TRBD1 (5 bases). The CDR3 spans 14 residues. V was trimmed by 4 bases and J by 4 bases, leaving 13 bases between them. CDR3 amino acids: CASSSGLRSYGYTF. Here the CDR3 DNA reads TGTGCCAGCAGTTCGGGACTCCGGAGCTATGGCTACACCTTC.

V and J are TRBV9 and TRBJ2-2; D gene uncertain. The length of the CDR3 is 12 residues. Germline CDR1 is SGDLS and CDR2 is YYNGEE. Trimming stripped 0 bases from V and 5 bases from J, with 2 bases between. CDR3 DNA sequence: TGTGCCAGCAGCGTAGTTACCGGGGAGCTGTTTTTT. Amino acid sequence: CASSVVTGELFF.

The chain couples TRBV9 to TRBJ2-3, with 10 bases aligning to TRBD2. V lost 0 bases, J lost 2 bases, and 6 bases stayed unmatched. The V gene's germline CDR1 is SGDLS and CDR2 YYNGEE. The CDR3 runs 17 residues. This CDR3 is CASSVGISGGLTDTQYF. CDR3 DNA: TGTGCCAGCAGCGTAGGGATTAGCGGGGGGCTCACAGATACGCAGTATTTT.

The CDR3 region has the DNA TGTGCCAGCAGCCAAGTAGACAAGCAGTTCTTC. Its protein product is CASSQVDKQFF. The V and J genes are TRBV3-1 and TRBJ2-1, with no clear D. V gave up 1 base and J gave up 11 bases, with 6 bases separating them. Germline V lookup: CDR1 LGHDT, CDR2 YNNKEL (reference sequence). This CDR3 comprises 11 residues.

The chain links TRBV15 to TRBJ2-7, with D unresolved. This CDR3 has 13 residues. Germline CDR1 is LNHNV and CDR2 is YYDKDF (reference sequence). Trimming took off 0 bases at V and 3 bases at J, with 6 bases between the two ends. The CDR3: CATSRDNSYEQYF. The CDR3 DNA reads as TGTGCCACCAGCAGAGACAACAGCTACGAGCAGTACTTC.

The chain carries TRBV6-4 and TRBJ1-6; a weak D match, TRBD1 (6 bases). CDR3 length: 15 residues. In germline, CDR1 is MRHNA, CDR2 SNTAGT. The V and J ends lost 5 bases and 6 bases respectively, with 14 bases between them. The CDR3 DNA is TGTGCCAGCAGTTTATCAGGACAGCGTAATTCACCCCTCCACTTT. This sequence encodes CASSLSGQRNSPLHF.

The chain recombines TRBV27 with TRBJ2-5; TRBD2 matches 7 bases. This CDR3 region has 16 residues. Germline V gene data show CDR1 as MNHEY and CDR2 as SMNVEV (reference sequence). J lost 2 bases, V lost 5 bases, and 11 bases had no gene match. The CDR3 protein is CASSPTAGRAQETQYF. In nucleotides, the CDR3 is TGTGCCAGCAGTCCTACAGCGGGGAGAGCTCAAGAGACCCAGTACTTC.

This clonotype was detected a few times. This chain joins TRBV7-8 and TRBJ2-5; D gene unclear. The tail of the sequence fits TRBJ2-7 better, so the J call may be wrong. The length of the CDR3 is 12 residues. Germline V CDR1 and CDR2: SGHVS, FQNEAQ. DNA of the CDR3: TGTGCCAGCAGCCCCCTAGACTACGAGCAGTACTTC. Its protein product is CASSPLDYEQYF.